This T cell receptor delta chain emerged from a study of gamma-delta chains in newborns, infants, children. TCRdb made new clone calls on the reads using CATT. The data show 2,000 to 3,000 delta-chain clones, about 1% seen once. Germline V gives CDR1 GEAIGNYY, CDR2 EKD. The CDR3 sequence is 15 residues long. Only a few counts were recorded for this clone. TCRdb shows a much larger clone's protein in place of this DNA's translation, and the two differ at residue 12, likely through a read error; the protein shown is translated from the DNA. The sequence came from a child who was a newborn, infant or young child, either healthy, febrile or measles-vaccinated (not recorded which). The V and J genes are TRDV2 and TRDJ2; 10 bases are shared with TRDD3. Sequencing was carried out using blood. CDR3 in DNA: TGTGCCTGTGACACCTGGGGGATACTGACAGCACGACTCTTCTTT. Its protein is CACDTWGILTARLFF.